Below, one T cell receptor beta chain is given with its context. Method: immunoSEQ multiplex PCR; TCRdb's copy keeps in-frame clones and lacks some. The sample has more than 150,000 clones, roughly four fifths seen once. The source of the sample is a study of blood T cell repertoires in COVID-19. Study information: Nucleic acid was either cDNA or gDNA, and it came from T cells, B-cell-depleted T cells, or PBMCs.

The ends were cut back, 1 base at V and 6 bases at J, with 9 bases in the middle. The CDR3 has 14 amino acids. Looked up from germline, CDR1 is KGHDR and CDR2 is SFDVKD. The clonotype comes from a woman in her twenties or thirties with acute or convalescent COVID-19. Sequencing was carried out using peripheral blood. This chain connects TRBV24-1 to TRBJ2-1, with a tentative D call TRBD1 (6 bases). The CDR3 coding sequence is TGTGCCACCAGTGATTTCAGGGACATCAATGAGCAGTTCTTC. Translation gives CATSDFRDINEQFF.